The 26 T cell receptor beta chains in this list originate from one sample, sequenced in a study of Ad26.COV2.S vaccination and SARS-CoV-2 variants. Libraries were prepared by immunoSEQ multiplex PCR; TCRdb keeps only in-frame clonotypes and omits some of them. The sample shows about 350,000 clones, 92% of them seen only once. Sequences were derived from peripheral blood, sampled after recovery from COVID-19. All receptors come from a human donor who had recovered from COVID-19.

This rearrangement joins TRBV12-3 or TRBV12-4 to TRBJ1-4; tentatively, D is TRBD1 (6 bases). The CDR3 spans 13 residues. The germline V and J ends were trimmed by 5 bases and 8 bases, with 12 bases remaining between them. CDR3 nucleotide sequence: TGTGCCAGCAGTGGACAGTTCGGCGAAAAACTGTTTTTT. Encoded protein: CASSGQFGEKLFF.

The rearrangement uses TRBV4-3 and TRBJ2-1, with D unclear. V lost 6 bases, J lost 6 bases, and 12 bases lay in between. Germline assignment: CDR1 LGHNA and CDR2 YSLEER. The CDR3 has 13 amino acids. CDR3 in amino acids: CASSITPFNEQFF. The CDR3 DNA reads TGCGCCAGCAGTATAACTCCGTTCAATGAGCAGTTCTTC.

The rearrangement links TRBV2 to TRBJ1-3; D is unresolved. This CDR3 has 13 residues. CDR1 is SNHLY and CDR2 is FYNNEI in the germline V gene. The germline V and J ends were trimmed by 4 bases and 1 base, with 5 bases remaining between them. Here the CDR3 reads CASSAQSGNTIYF. As DNA, the CDR3 is TGTGCCAGCAGTGCACAATCTGGAAACACCATATATTTT.

This clone was seen just once. The J gene is TRBJ2-7, the V gene TRBV29-1; 9 positions match TRBD1. With 2 bases clipped from V and 3 bases from J, the junction kept 2 bases outside the gene matches. CDR3 size: 13 residues. Germline loops: CDR1 SQVTM, CDR2 ANQGSEA. CDR3 amino acids: CSVETDRGYEQYF. The CDR3 coding sequence is TGCAGCGTTGAAACGGACAGGGGCTACGAGCAGTACTTC.

This chain links TRBV3-1 (or the pseudogene TRBV3-2) with TRBJ1-3; D is unclear. V was pared by 4 bases and J by 5 bases, with 18 bases between. The CDR3 contains 16 residues. The germline CDR1 and CDR2 sequences are LGHDT and YNNKEL (reference sequence). The CDR3 protein is CASSPGRRILRNTIYF. CDR3 DNA sequence: TGTGCCAGCAGCCCGGGTCGAAGGATTTTACGAAACACCATATATTTT.

The chain couples TRBV20-1 to TRBJ2-7; D gene ambiguous. Germline-derived CDR1 and CDR2 are DFQATT and SNEGSKA (reference sequence). CDR3 length: 11 amino acids. Trimming removed 0 bases from V and 5 bases from J, with 5 bases in between. DNA of the CDR3: TGCAGTGCTAGAGATGTCCACGAGCAGTACTTC. This sequence encodes CSARDVHEQYF.

The chain recombines TRBV19 with TRBJ2-2, with D perhaps matching TRBD1 (6 bases). This CDR3 region has 15 residues. Germline V gene sequence: CDR1 LNHDA, CDR2 SQIVND (reference sequence). The V end lost 4 bases, the J end lost 6 bases, and 15 bases lay between the germline ends. The CDR3 reads CASSNWQGSSGELFF. The CDR3 region has the DNA TGTGCCAGTAGTAATTGGCAGGGGTCATCCGGGGAGCTGTTTTTT.

The J gene is TRBJ2-1, the V gene TRBV3-1 (or the pseudogene TRBV3-2); 7 positions match TRBD2. This CDR3 comprises 17 residues. Germline CDR1 LGHDT, CDR2 YNNKEL (reference sequence). The V segment lost 4 bases and the J segment 4 bases; nucleotides outside the gene matches: 13. CDR3 sequence (DNA): TGTGCCAGCAGCCCCGCCGCCTCAGCGGGGCTTTACAATGAGCAGTTCTTC. This codes for CASSPAASAGLYNEQFF.

This sequence joins TRBV19 and TRBJ1-1; D might be TRBD1 (5 bases). Trimming pared 5 bases from V and 3 bases from J, leaving 10 bases between. Germline values: CDR1 LNHDA, CDR2 SQIVND (reference sequence). CDR3 length: 13 residues. CDR3 nucleotide sequence: TGTGCCAGTAGTCCCGGGACCTACACTGAAGCTTTCTTT. Encoded protein: CASSPGTYTEAFF.

The CDR3 loop reads CASSKKGPLAGGPYEQYF. The CDR3 DNA is TGTGCCAGCAGCAAAAAGGGGCCTTTAGCGGGGGGGCCTTACGAGCAGTACTTC. This rearrangement joins TRBV21-1 to TRBJ2-7; the D call TRBD2 from the table was never checked on the DNA. TRBV21-1 is described as a pseudogene. The length of the CDR3 is 18 residues.

The genes are TRBV5-6 and TRBJ1-2; no definite D call. Germline CDR1 reads SGHDT; CDR2 reads YYEEEE. The V end lost 0 bases, the J end lost 6 bases, and 9 bases lay between the germline ends. This CDR3 comprises 13 residues. CDR3 coding DNA: TGTGCCAGCAGCTTGGCCGGTGGGGATGGCTACACCTTC. It yields the protein CASSLAGGDGYTF.

This clone was recorded once. The chain carries TRBV4-3 and TRBJ2-3; a possible D gene is TRBD2 (7 bases). This CDR3 region has 15 residues. V lost 0 bases and J 4 bases, leaving 11 bases between the germline ends. Germline assignment: CDR1 LGHNA and CDR2 YSLEER. The CDR3 sequence: CASSQDGGAPDTQYF. CDR3 in DNA: TGCGCCAGCAGCCAAGATGGGGGGGCCCCAGATACGCAGTATTTT.

The chain links TRBV6-5 to TRBJ1-1; D unclear. V lost 2 bases, J lost 2 bases, and 12 bases lay in between. The length of the CDR3 is 15 residues. Germline CDR1 MNHEY, CDR2 SVGAGI. CDR3 residues: CASSYTLDGNTEAFF. The CDR3 nucleotides read TGTGCCAGCAGTTACACTTTGGACGGAAACACTGAAGCTTTCTTT.

The CDR3 sequence: CASTPKPSGGYEQYF. For the CDR3, the DNA is TGTGCCAGCACTCCCAAGCCCAGCGGGGGGTACGAGCAGTACTTC. This chain links TRBV7-2 with TRBJ2-7, with TRBD2 matching over 9 bases. With 7 bases clipped from V and 4 bases from J, the junction kept 11 bases outside the gene matches. Germline V gene sequence: CDR1 SGHTA, CDR2 FQGNSA. The CDR3 runs 15 residues.

This clone was picked up a small number of times. V usage is TRBV12-3 or TRBV12-4 and J usage is TRBJ1-3, with D possibly being TRBD1 (6 bases). CDR3 size: 12 residues. V lost 6 bases, J lost 14 bases, and 17 bases lay in between. The CDR3 reads CASRGGQLPLYF. CDR3 bases: TGTGCCAGCAGGGGTGGACAGTTACCATTATATTTT.

In this sample, this clone turned up a few times. This chain uses TRBV4-1 with TRBJ1-2; D gene unclear. Germline V gives CDR1 MGHRA, CDR2 YSYEKL. This CDR3 region has 15 residues. The ends were cut back, 3 bases at V and 8 bases at J, with 19 bases in the middle. As DNA, the CDR3 is TGCGCCAGCAGCCAGGATGAGGCAGCCGGTAAGGGCTACACCTTC. This gives the protein CASSQDEAAGKGYTF.

This rearrangement joins TRBV5-1 to TRBJ2-2, with 13 bases that match TRBD2. The J segment lost 5 bases and the V segment lost 4 bases, leaving 5 bases of the junction unmatched. Looked up from germline, CDR1 is SGHRS and CDR2 is YFSETQ. The CDR3 extends over 16 amino acids. The DNA of the CDR3 is TGCGCCAGCAGCCCCCCGGGACTAGCGGGGACCGGGGAGCTGTTTTTT. This codes for CASSPPGLAGTGELFF. The whole variable domain, remainder taken from reference TRBV5-1 and TRBJ2-2, is KAGVTQTPRYLIKTRGQQVTLSCSPISGHRSVSWYQQTPGQGLQFLFEYFSETQRNKGNFPGRFSGRQFSNSRSEMNVSTLELGDSALYLCASSPPGLAGTGELFFGEGSRLTVL.

This rearrangement joins TRBV7-9 to TRBJ2-3, with D uncertain. CDR1 is SEHNR and CDR2 is FQNEAQ in the germline V gene (reference sequence). Trimming stripped 0 bases from V and 2 bases from J, with 0 bases between. This CDR3 is built from 12 residues. The CDR3 is CASSLATDTQYF. CDR3 DNA sequence: TGTGCCAGCAGCTTAGCCACAGATACGCAGTATTTT.

The V gene is TRBV14, the J gene TRBJ1-2; 9 bases fit TRBD1. Germline V gives CDR1 SGHDN, CDR2 FVKESK. V dropped 5 bases and J dropped 4; count of bases not matched to a gene: 8. This CDR3 has 15 residues. In DNA, the CDR3 is TGTGCCAGCAGCGAGCGATGGGGACAGGGCTATGGCTACACCTTC. Its translation: CASSERWGQGYGYTF.

This clone was counted once. The chain recombines TRBV7-2 with TRBJ1-1; D is ambiguous. The CDR3 sequence is 12 residues long. Per the germline V gene, CDR1 is SGHTA and CDR2 is FQGNSA. Deletions cut 8 bases from V and 2 bases from J, with 9 bases between. In DNA, the CDR3 is TGTGCCAGCCTGCAAGGCAACACTGAAGCTTTCTTT. Its protein is CASLQGNTEAFF.

The chain uses TRBV18 and TRBJ1-1; 10 nucleotides line up with TRBD1. This CDR3 has 13 amino acids. Germline V gene sequence: CDR1 KGHSH, CDR2 LQKENI. The V segment lost 6 bases and the J segment 5 bases; nucleotides outside the gene matches: 3. As DNA, the CDR3 is TGTGCCAGCTCCGGGGACAGGGGAACTGAAGCTTTCTTT. Amino acids: CASSGDRGTEAFF.

The rearrangement uses TRBV2 and TRBJ1-6, with D maybe TRBD1 (6 bases). The V gene's germline CDR1 is SNHLY and CDR2 FYNNEI. Trimming shortened V by 4 bases and J by 0 bases, and 10 bases separated the two germline ends. The CDR3 consists of 16 residues. CDR3 sequence (DNA): TGTGCCAGCAGTGTCCAGGGGAGCTCCTATAATTCACCCCTCCACTTT. Amino acid sequence: CASSVQGSSYNSPLHF.

The rearrangement joins TRBV5-6 to TRBJ2-7; 7 bases match TRBD1. Germline V gene lookup returns CDR1 SGHDT and CDR2 YYEEEE. CDR3 length: 15 amino acids. The V gene end was trimmed by 3 bases and the J gene end by 3 bases; junction bases not matched to a gene: 9. Written as DNA, the CDR3 is TGTGCCAGCAGCTCCCCGCAAGGGGGCCACTACGAGCAGTACTTC. Amino acid sequence: CASSSPQGGHYEQYF. Full variable domain (outside the CDR3, taken from reference TRBV5-6 and TRBJ2-7): DAGVTQSPTHLIKTRGQQVTLRCSPKSGHDTVSWYQQALGQGPQFIFQYYEEEERQRGNFPDRFSGHQFPNYSSELNVNALLLGDSALYLCASSSPQGGHYEQYFGPGTRLTVT.

J is TRBJ2-7 and V is TRBV11-3, with TRBD1 identical over 8 bases. Germline values: CDR1 SGHNT, CDR2 YENEEA. V shed 8 bases and J 3 bases; nucleotides not matched to a gene: 27. CDR3 length: 20 amino acids. CDR3 in DNA: TGTGCCAGCCCCTGGCCTCGGGACAGGTTTCTTCCCGATGCGGTCTACGAGCAGTACTTC. It encodes CASPWPRDRFLPDAVYEQYF.

This chain connects TRBV10-3 to TRBJ2-3, with 12 nucleotides matching TRBD1. The length of the CDR3 is 15 residues. The germline CDR1 and CDR2 sequences are ENHRY and SYGVKD. V lost 6 bases and J lost 7; bases outside the gene matches: 8. For the CDR3, the DNA is TGTGCCATCAGCGCCGGGACAGGGGGCACGCATACGCAGTATTTT. Translating gives CAISAGTGGTHTQYF.

The genes are TRBV6-5 and TRBJ1-1; D call uncertain. V shed 0 bases and J shed 0 bases, with 11 bases lying between them. The CDR3 contains 16 residues. CDR1 and CDR2 from the germline V gene are MNHEY and SVGAGI. CDR3 in amino acids: CASSYSRAVLNTEAFF. In DNA, the CDR3 is TGTGCCAGCAGTTACTCGAGGGCGGTATTGAACACTGAAGCTTTCTTT.